This section outlines one TCR beta chain sequence together with its context. Antigen unknown. This record belongs to a study of Graves' ophthalmopathy and Graves' hyperthyroidism. Study in general: Before any treatment, peripheral blood was taken at the initial diagnosis. Study outcomes and limitations: Ophthalmopathy progression was predicted with 55% to 71% sensitivity and around 78% specificity. A 13-signature model separated ophthalmopathy from stable hyperthyroidism, reaching about 90% sensitivity and about 81% specificity cross-validated.

Per the germline V gene, CDR1 is SGHKS and CDR2 is YYEKEE (reference sequence). The CDR3 has 15 amino acids. Trimming cost V 0 bases and J 2 bases; bases outside gene matches: 2. For repertoire sequencing, the TCR beta CDR3 regions were amplified from RNA transcripts. Second-round multiplex PCR followed a first-round RT-PCR using HTBI primers. MiXCR, applied by TCRdb to the multiplex PCR reads, yields one record per CDR3 protein. The table has hundreds of thousands of distinct CDR3 sequences, roughly 39% seen once; the top ten hold more than 3%. This chain joins TRBV5-5 and TRBJ1-2; the match to TRBD1 covers 9 bases. The receptor was isolated from an adult man with Graves' ophthalmopathy. The source material was peripheral blood. CDR3 nucleotide sequence: TGTGCCAGCAGCTTGGTACAGGGGGCGAACTATGGCTACACCTTC. It codes for CASSLVQGANYGYTF.